This T cell receptor beta chain was captured by sequencing in a study of blood T cell repertoires in COVID-19. Study at large: Nucleic acid was either cDNA or gDNA, and it came from T cells, B-cell-depleted T cells, or PBMCs.

This CDR3 is 13 amino acids long. J was trimmed by 4 bases and V by 5 bases; bases with no gene match: 4. Germline CDR1 and CDR2: SGHTA and FQGNSA. The authors' processing: From reference gene primer amplification, estimates of nucleated cell counts were derived. Here immunoSEQ multiplex PCR was the method, and the copy in TCRdb shows in-frame clones only, minus some. Clonal size and the V and J genes are those of that table, whereas D and trimming came from the DNA. The sample has approximately 250,000 clones; 83% are singletons. The material sequenced was peripheral blood. This sequence originates from a man in his sixties who had recovered from COVID-19. J is TRBJ1-2 and V is TRBV7-2; 7 bases align to TRBD1. The CDR3 protein is CASSVTGSYGYTF. The CDR3 coding sequence is TGTGCCAGCAGCGTGACAGGGTCCTATGGCTACACCTTC.